The next 18 T cell receptor beta chains were all read from a single sample in a study of glioma-infiltrating T cells. The iRepertoire nested amplicon-rescue multiplex PCR amplified TCR alpha and beta CDR3s from RNA. TCRdb redid the calling of the multiplex PCR reads with MiXCR, one entry per CDR3 protein. The sample carries roughly 130,000 distinct CDR3 sequences, more than 20% recorded once. Sequencing was performed on glioma tissue, nonneoplastic brain tissue, or PBMCs (not recorded which). These receptors all come from a human donor with low-grade glioma or glioblastoma, undergoing nonglioma brain surgery, or in good health (not recorded which).

The table lists this clonotype with a few counts. The V gene is TRBV2, the J gene TRBJ2-3; the D call may be TRBD1 or TRBD2 (5 bases each). The CDR3 runs to 12 residues. The germline CDR1 and CDR2 sequences are SNHLY and FYNNEI. V was clipped by 3 bases and J by 8 bases, with 9 bases between them. The CDR3 coding sequence is TGTGCCAGCAGTGAGACCGGGGCTACGCAGTATTTT. Its translation is CASSETGATQYF. The full variable domain, with the rest looked up from reference TRBV2 and TRBJ2-3, is EPEVTQTPSHQVTQMGQEVILRCVPISNHLYFYWYRQILGQKVEFLVSFYNNEISEKSEIFDDQFSVERPDGSNFTLKIRSTKLEDSAMYFCASSETGATQYFGPGTRLTVL.

This clonotype was observed many times. This chain links TRBV7-9 with TRBJ1-2; D gene unclear. The V and J ends lost 5 bases and 1 base respectively, with 11 bases between them. CDR3 length equals 14 residues. From germline, CDR1 is SEHNR and CDR2 FQNEAQ (reference sequence). The CDR3 is CASSAGRFNYGYTF. CDR3 sequence (DNA): TGTGCCAGCAGCGCGGGCCGTTTTAACTATGGCTACACCTTC.

This clonotype came up many times. The J gene is TRBJ2-3, the V gene TRBV4-2; 7 bases are a match to TRBD1. V shed 6 bases, J shed 6 bases, and the junction held 3 bases outside the gene matches. The germline V gene has CDR1 LGHNA and CDR2 YNFKEQ. This CDR3 is 12 amino acids long. CDR3 residues: CASRRQGDTQYF. The CDR3 nucleotides are TGTGCCAGCAGACGACAGGGCGATACGCAGTATTTT.

The rearrangement joins TRBV10-2 to TRBJ2-7, with a possible D match to TRBD1 (5 bases). Germline V CDR1 and CDR2: WSHSY, SAAADI. The V gene lost 2 bases and the J gene lost 7 bases, with 9 bases spanning the gap. This CDR3 comprises 12 residues. The CDR3 loop is CASSEQGIEQYV. The CDR3 DNA reads as TGCGCCAGCAGTGAGCAGGGAATAGAGCAGTACGTC.

This clonotype was seen a few times. This chain joins TRBV28 and TRBJ2-2; TRBD1 or TRBD2 may be the D gene (5 bases each). CDR3 size: 14 residues. Germline lookup yields CDR1 MDHEN and CDR2 SYDVKM. Trimming pared 3 bases from V and 6 bases from J, leaving 11 bases between. CDR3 bases: TGTGCCAGCAGTTTGGGGGTTCGAGCCGGGGAGCTGTTTTTT. Amino acid sequence: CASSLGVRAGELFF.

V gene TRBV12-3 or TRBV12-4 combines with J gene TRBJ2-3; TRBD1 matches 9 bases. This CDR3 comprises 15 residues. The junction had 13 bases not matched to a gene; V was cut back by 7 bases and J by 8 bases. CDR3 residues: CASTPGGTGLATQYF. DNA of the CDR3: TGTGCCAGCACCCCAGGGGGGACAGGGCTGGCTACGCAGTATTTT.

This clonotype was picked up many times. The chain has TRBV20-1 and TRBJ2-1, with a weak D call TRBD2 (7 bases). Germline V gene data show CDR1 as DFQATT and CDR2 as SNEGSKA (reference sequence). The CDR3 is 13 residues long. Trimming took 6 bases from V and 5 from J, leaving 14 bases between them. CDR3 region: CSAGGVVNNEQFF. CDR3 DNA sequence: TGCAGTGCAGGGGGGGTGGTGAACAATGAGCAGTTCTTC.

In its sample, this clonotype was seen once. Being one base from a much bigger clone, this may be a read error. The V call is TRBV27, the J call TRBJ1-2; a weak D match, TRBD1 (6 bases). Per the germline V gene, CDR1 is MNHEY and CDR2 is SMNVEV (reference sequence). This CDR3 is built from 13 residues. The V gene lost 7 bases and the J gene lost 7 bases, with 16 bases spanning the gap. This chain's CDR3 is CASIPGGSRGYTF. The CDR3, as DNA: TGTGCCAGCATACCCGGGGGCTCGCGTGGCTACACCTTC.

V gene TRBV20-1 combines with J gene TRBJ1-6, with a possible D match to TRBD1 (5 bases). Trimming left V 0 bases short and J 5 bases short, with 11 bases between. Looked up from germline, CDR1 is DFQATT and CDR2 is SNEGSKA (reference sequence). CDR3 size: 15 residues. As DNA, the CDR3 is TGCAGTGCTAGAGATGGGGGGGATAATAATTCACCCCTCCACTTT. It is translated as CSARDGGDNNSPLHF.

This clonotype has a handful of counts. V is TRBV20-1 and J is TRBJ1-1; the match to TRBD1 covers 7 bases. The CDR3 is 13 residues long. V dropped 3 bases and J dropped 4; count of bases not matched to a gene: 5. Germline V gene lookup returns CDR1 DFQATT and CDR2 SNEGSKA (reference sequence). The CDR3 coding sequence is TGCAGTGCTAGCGGACAGGTGAGCACTGAAGCTTTCTTT. Translating gives CSASGQVSTEAFF.

Of note for this clonotype: At one boundary the junction diverges from the germline segment, which might be a read error. The chain has TRBV2 and TRBJ2-3; TRBD2 agrees at 8 bases. The CDR3 is 15 residues long. The germline CDR1 and CDR2 sequences are SNHLY and FYNNEI. The CDR3 here is CVSSVAGTSENTQYF. The CDR3, as DNA: TGTGTCAGCAGTGTGGCCGGGACTAGTGAAAATACGCAGTATTTT.

This clonotype was found a few times. The chain uses TRBV4-2 and TRBJ2-5, with 8 bases lining up with TRBD2. The junction had 1 base not matched to a gene; V was cut back by 1 base and J by 0 bases. CDR1 and CDR2 from the germline V gene are LGHNA and YNFKEQ. CDR3 length equals 15 residues. CDR3 amino acids: CASSQVSGNQETQYF. Written as DNA, the CDR3 is TGTGCCAGCAGCCAAGTTAGCGGGAACCAAGAGACCCAGTACTTC.

V is TRBV12-3 or TRBV12-4 and J is TRBJ2-1, with 7 bases lining up with TRBD1. This CDR3 is built from 23 residues. V lost 8 bases, J lost 0 bases, and 31 bases stayed unmatched. CDR3 sequence: CASQKSALGNRDSFSSSYNEQFF. CDR3 nucleotide sequence: TGTGCCAGCCAAAAATCGGCTTTGGGAAATCGGGACAGTTTTTCCAGCTCCTACAATGAGCAGTTCTTC.

In DNA form, the CDR3 reads TGTGCCAGCGGGCCAAACTCCTTCTATGGCTACACCTTC. This codes for CASGPNSFYGYTF. This rearrangement joins TRBV28 to TRBJ1-2; D remains unclear. V was pared by 8 bases and J by 4 bases, with 14 bases between. Looked up from germline, CDR1 is MDHEN and CDR2 is SYDVKM. This CDR3 region has 13 residues.

This clonotype was detected many times. The genes are TRBV15 and TRBJ1-1; no reliable D call. V was pared by 0 bases and J by 1 base, with 9 bases between. CDR3 size: 15 residues. Germline CDR1 LNHNV, CDR2 YYDKDF (reference sequence). The CDR3 sequence: CATSRDPARNTEAFF. CDR3 DNA: TGTGCCACCAGCAGAGATCCTGCACGGAACACTGAAGCTTTCTTT.

This clonotype was found once. One end of the junction is discordant with germline, which a read error may explain. V usage is TRBV6-1 and J usage is TRBJ2-5; 7 bases match TRBD1. Germline lookup yields CDR1 MNHNS and CDR2 SASEGT. The CDR3 consists of 12 residues. The CDR3 loop reads CASRLGQETQYF. The CDR3 DNA sequence: TGCGCCAGCAGGTTGGGACAGGAGACCCAGTACTTC.

The chain has TRBV5-1 and TRBJ1-1; D is unresolved. There are 16 residues in the CDR3. Per germline, CDR1 SGHRS and CDR2 YFSETQ. V was clipped by 0 bases and J by 1 base, with 13 bases between them. The CDR3: CASSLAGRETNTEAFF. In nucleotides, the CDR3 is TGCGCCAGCAGCTTGGCCGGAAGGGAAACGAACACTGAAGCTTTCTTT.

Note on this clonotype: A much larger clone differs from this one at a single base, so this may be a read error. V and J are TRBV6-9 and TRBJ2-3; D remains ambiguous. V shed 4 bases and J shed 0 bases, with 11 bases lying between them. CDR3 size: 15 residues. Per the germline V gene, CDR1 is MNHGY and CDR2 is SVAAGI. The CDR3 spells CASSCSWGSTDTQYF. The CDR3 nucleotides read TGTGCCAGCAGTTGCTCGTGGGGTAGCACAGATACGCAGTATTTT.